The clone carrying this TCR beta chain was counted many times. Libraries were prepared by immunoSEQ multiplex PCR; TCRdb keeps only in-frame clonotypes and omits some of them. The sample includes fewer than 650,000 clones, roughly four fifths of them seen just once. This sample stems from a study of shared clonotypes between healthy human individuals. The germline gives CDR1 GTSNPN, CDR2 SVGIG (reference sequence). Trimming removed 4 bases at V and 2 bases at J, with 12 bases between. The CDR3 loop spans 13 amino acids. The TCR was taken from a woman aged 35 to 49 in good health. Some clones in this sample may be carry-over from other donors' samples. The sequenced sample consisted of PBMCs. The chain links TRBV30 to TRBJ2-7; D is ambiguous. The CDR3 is CAWTVGFAYEQYF. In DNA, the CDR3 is TGTGCCTGGACGGTTGGTTTCGCCTACGAGCAGTACTTC.